This TCR beta chain was sequenced during a study of shared clonotypes between healthy human individuals. Unmatched junction bases numbered 11, after V lost 5 bases and J lost 5 bases. CDR1 is SGHTA, CDR2 FQGNSA, per germline. This CDR3 spans 18 amino acids. Profiled with immunoSEQ multiplex PCR; TCRdb holds only in-frame clones, not every one. The sample contains 950,000 to 1,100,000 clones, approximately 78% of which appear only once. The specimen sequenced was memory CD4+ T cells from PBMCs. Subset denoted: CD45RA-negative fraction. This chain uses TRBV7-2 with TRBJ2-5; 16 bases match TRBD2. This clonotype was sampled from a young man in good health. Some clones in this sample may be carry-over from other donors' samples. CDR3: CASSPSGLAGGRLETQYF. Here the CDR3 DNA reads TGTGCCAGCAGCCCCTCGGGACTAGCGGGAGGGCGGCTGGAGACCCAGTACTTC.